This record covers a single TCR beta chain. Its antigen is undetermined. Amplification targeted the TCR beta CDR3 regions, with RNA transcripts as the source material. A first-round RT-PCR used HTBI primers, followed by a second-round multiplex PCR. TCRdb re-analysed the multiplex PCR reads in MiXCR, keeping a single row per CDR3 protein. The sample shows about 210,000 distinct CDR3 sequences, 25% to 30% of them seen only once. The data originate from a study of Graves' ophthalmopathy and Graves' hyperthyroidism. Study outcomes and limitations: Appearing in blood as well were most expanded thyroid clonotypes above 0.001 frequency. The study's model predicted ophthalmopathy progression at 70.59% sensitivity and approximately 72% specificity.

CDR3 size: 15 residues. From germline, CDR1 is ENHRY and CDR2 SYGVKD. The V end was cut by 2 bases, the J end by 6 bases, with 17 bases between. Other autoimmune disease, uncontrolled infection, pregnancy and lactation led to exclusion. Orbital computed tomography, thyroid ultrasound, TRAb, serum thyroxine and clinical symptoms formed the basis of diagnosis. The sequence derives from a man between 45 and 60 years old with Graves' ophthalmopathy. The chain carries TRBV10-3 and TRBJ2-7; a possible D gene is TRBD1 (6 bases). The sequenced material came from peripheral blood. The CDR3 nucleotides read TGTGCCATCAGTGAGGGACAGCACACTTCGGGCGAGCAGTACTTC. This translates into CAISEGQHTSGEQYF.